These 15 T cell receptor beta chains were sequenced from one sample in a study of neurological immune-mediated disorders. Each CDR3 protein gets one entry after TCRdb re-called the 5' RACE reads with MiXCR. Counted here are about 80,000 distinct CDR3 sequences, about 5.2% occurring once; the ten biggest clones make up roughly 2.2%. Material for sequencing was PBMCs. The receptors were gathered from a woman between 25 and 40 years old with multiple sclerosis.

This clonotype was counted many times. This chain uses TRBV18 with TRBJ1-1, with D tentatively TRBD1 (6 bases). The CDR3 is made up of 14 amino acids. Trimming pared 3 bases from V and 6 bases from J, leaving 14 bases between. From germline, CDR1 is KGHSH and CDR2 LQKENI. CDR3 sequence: CASSPAGVGAEAFF. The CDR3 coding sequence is TGTGCCAGCTCACCGGCAGGGGTTGGAGCTGAAGCTTTCTTT.

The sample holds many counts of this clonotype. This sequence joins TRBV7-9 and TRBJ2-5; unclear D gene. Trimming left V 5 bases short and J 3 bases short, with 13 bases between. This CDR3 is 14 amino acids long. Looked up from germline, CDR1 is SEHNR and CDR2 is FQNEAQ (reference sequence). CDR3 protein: CASSDPGGEETQYF. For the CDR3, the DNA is TGTGCCAGCAGCGATCCGGGCGGCGAAGAGACCCAGTACTTC.

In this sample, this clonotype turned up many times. The CDR3 DNA is TGTGCCATCAGTGAGTCAGAGGGACTCCGGGAGACCCAGTACTTC. It encodes CAISESEGLRETQYF. The chain couples TRBV10-3 to TRBJ2-5; possibly TRBD2 for D (6 bases). Trimming removed 0 bases at V and 5 bases at J, with 13 bases between. There are 15 residues in the CDR3. Germline V gene data show CDR1 as ENHRY and CDR2 as SYGVKD.

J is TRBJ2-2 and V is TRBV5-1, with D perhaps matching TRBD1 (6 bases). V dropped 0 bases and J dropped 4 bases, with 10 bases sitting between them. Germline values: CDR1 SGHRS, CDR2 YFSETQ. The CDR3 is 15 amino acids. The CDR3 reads CASSLDVRGTGELFF. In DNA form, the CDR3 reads TGCGCCAGCAGCTTGGATGTCAGGGGCACCGGGGAGCTGTTTTTT.

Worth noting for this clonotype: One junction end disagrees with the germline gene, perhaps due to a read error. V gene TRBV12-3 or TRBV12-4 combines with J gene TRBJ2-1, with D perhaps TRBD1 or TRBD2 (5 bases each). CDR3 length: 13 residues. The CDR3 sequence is CASSFQGWEWSVF. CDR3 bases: TGTGCCAGCAGTTTTCAGGGATGGGAGTGGTCTGTCTTC.

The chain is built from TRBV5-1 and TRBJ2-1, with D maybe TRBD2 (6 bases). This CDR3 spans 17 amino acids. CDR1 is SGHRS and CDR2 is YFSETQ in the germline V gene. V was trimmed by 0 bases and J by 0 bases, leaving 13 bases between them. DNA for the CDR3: TGCGCCAGCAGCTTGGCGGGACTTCGATTCTCCTACAATGAGCAGTTCTTC. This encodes CASSLAGLRFSYNEQFF.

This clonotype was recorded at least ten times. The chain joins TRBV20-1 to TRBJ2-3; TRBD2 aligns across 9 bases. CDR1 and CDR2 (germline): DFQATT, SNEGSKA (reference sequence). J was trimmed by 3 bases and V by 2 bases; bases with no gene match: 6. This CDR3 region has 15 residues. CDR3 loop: CSARQAGGITDTQYF. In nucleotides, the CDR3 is TGCAGTGCTAGACAAGCGGGAGGAATAACAGATACGCAGTATTTT.

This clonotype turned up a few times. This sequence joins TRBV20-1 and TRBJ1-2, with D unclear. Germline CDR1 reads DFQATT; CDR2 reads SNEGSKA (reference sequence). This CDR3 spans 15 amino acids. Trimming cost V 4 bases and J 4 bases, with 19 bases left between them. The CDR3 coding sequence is TGCAGTGCTACGATTGCTCAGGCCTCACCCTATGGCTACACCTTC. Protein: CSATIAQASPYGYTF.

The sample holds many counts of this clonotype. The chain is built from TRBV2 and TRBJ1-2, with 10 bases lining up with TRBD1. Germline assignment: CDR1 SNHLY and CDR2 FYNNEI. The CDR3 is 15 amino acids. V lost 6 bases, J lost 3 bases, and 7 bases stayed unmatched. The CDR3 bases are TGTGCCAGCAGCGCGGACAGGGGGATCGACTATGGCTACACCTTC. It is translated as CASSADRGIDYGYTF.

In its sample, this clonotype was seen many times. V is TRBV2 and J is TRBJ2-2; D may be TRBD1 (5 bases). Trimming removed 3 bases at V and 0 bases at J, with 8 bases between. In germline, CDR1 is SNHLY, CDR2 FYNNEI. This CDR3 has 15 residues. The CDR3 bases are TGTGCCAGCAGTGACAGGGCCGCGAACACCGGGGAGCTGTTTTTT. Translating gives CASSDRAANTGELFF. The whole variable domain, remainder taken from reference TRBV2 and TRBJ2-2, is EPEVTQTPSHQVTQMGQEVILRCVPISNHLYFYWYRQILGQKVEFLVSFYNNEISEKSEIFDDQFSVERPDGSNFTLKIRSTKLEDSAMYFCASSDRAANTGELFFGEGSRLTVL.

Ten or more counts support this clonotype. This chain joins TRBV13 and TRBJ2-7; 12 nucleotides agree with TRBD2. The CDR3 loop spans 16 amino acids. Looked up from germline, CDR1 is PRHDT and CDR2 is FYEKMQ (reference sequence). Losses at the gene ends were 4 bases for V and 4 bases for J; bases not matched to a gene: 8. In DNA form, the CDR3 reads TGTGCCAGCAGCTCCCTAGCGGGAGGGCCCCCTTACGAGCAGTACTTC. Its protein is CASSSLAGGPPYEQYF.

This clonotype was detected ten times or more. DNA of the CDR3: TGTGCCAGCAGCTTAGAGGTACAGGGGTATGAGCAGTTCTTC. Amino acids: CASSLEVQGYEQFF. V gene TRBV7-9 combines with J gene TRBJ2-1, with TRBD1 matching over 7 bases. J gave up 8 bases and V 1 base, and 5 bases lay outside the gene matches. The germline CDR1 and CDR2 sequences are SEHNR and FQNEAQ (reference sequence). CDR3 size: 14 residues.

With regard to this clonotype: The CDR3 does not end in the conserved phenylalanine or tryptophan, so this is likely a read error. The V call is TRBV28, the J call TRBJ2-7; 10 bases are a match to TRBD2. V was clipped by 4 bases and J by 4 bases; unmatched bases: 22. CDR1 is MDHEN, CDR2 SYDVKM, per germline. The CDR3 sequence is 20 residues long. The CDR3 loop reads CASSSTRTSGSVGWTYEQYY. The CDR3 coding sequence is TGTGCCAGCAGTTCAACTAGGACTAGCGGATCTGTAGGATGGACTTACGAGCAGTACTAC.

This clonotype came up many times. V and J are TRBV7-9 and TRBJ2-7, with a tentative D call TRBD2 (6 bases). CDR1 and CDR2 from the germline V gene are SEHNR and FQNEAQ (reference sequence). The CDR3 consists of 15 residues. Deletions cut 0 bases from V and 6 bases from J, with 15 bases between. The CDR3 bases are TGTGCCAGCAGCTTAGCGTCACTAGCTCTGGGCGAGCAGTACTTC. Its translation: CASSLASLALGEQYF.

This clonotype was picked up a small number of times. CDR3 loop: CSASPPTGGFTDTQYF. DNA of the CDR3: TGCAGTGCTTCCCCCCCAACAGGGGGCTTCACAGATACGCAGTATTTT. The chain uses TRBV20-1 and TRBJ2-3; 9 bases fit TRBD1. Trimming at V came to 5 bases and at J to 2 bases, leaving 11 bases not matched to a gene. The CDR3 totals 16 residues. Germline V gene lookup returns CDR1 DFQATT and CDR2 SNEGSKA (reference sequence).